The clone carrying this T cell receptor beta chain turned up a few times. Trimming removed 3 bases at V and 6 bases at J, with 8 bases between. CDR1 is SNHLY and CDR2 is FYNNEI in the germline V gene. The CDR3 has 12 residues. The data were obtained in a study of blood T cell repertoires in COVID-19. Study-wide background: The United States, Italy and Spain supplied acute and convalescent COVID-19 samples. PBMCs, B-cell-depleted T cells, or T cells were the source of the cDNA or gDNA that made up the material.

In the study's own analysis: By means of reference gene primer amplification, nucleated cell counts were estimated. Method: immunoSEQ multiplex PCR; TCRdb's copy keeps in-frame clones and lacks some. Clone size and V and J calls were adopted from that table, with D and trimming inferred from the DNA. Of approximately 250,000 clones in the sample, approximately 83% were seen once. The material sequenced was peripheral blood. The chain links TRBV2 to TRBJ2-5; D is unclear. This clonotype originated in a human donor in a cohort sampled during active COVID-19. This CDR3 reads CASSDGAQTQYF. DNA of the CDR3: TGTGCCAGCAGTGACGGAGCGCAGACCCAGTACTTC.